Listed below are T cell receptor beta chains from one sample, sequenced in a study of T cells in severe cutaneous drug reactions. TCRdb re-called the multiplex PCR reads and gives one entry per CDR3 protein, without DNA. This sample lists about 5,000 distinct CDR3 sequences; its ten largest clones have just over 15%. Sequenced sample: PBMCs. These receptor sequences come from a human donor with a severe cutaneous adverse drug reaction. CDR3s include the opening cysteine and the closing phenylalanine or tryptophan. Expanded clones are given a class, and other clones once, few, many or no size at all.

cdr3_aa clone_size j_call v_call
CASSPDRDYGYTF . TRBJ1-2 TRBV5-4
CASNGQFQSAYEQYF . TRBJ2-7 TRBV10-2
CATSRDGMGQGGEQYF medium-sized TRBJ2-7 TRBV15
CASSLAGGPGNEQFF . TRBJ2-1 TRBV3-1
CASSSGLAGVDEQFF . TRBJ2-1 TRBV11-3
CASSSWVINYGYTF . TRBJ1-2 TRBV28
CASSLVGSSAYEQYF . TRBJ2-7 TRBV7-8
CASSLGTGDGMNTEAFF . TRBJ1-1 TRBV5-4
CASSLSGRGYTF medium-sized TRBJ1-2 TRBV28
CASSYGAGNQPQHF medium-sized TRBJ1-5 TRBV6-5
CAWKYSGEGNEQFF . TRBJ2-1 TRBV30
CASSFGTGVGTEAFF . TRBJ1-1 TRBV7-9
CASSPMNTEAFF medium-sized TRBJ1-1 TRBV4-2
CASSLQSAREAFF medium-sized TRBJ1-1 TRBV27
CASSEFGGVETQYF medium-sized TRBJ2-5 TRBV6-1
CASSYRETSGTWQYF . TRBJ2-7 TRBV6-2/TRBV6-3
CASSQVWGRYNEQFF medium-sized TRBJ2-1 TRBV4-3
CASSPWDRGLTEAFF medium-sized TRBJ1-1 TRBV27
CASLTRGRTEAFF . TRBJ1-1 TRBV12-3/TRBV12-4
CASSSRTSEVHNEQFF medium-sized TRBJ2-1 TRBV7-2
CASSYGRNEQFF medium-sized TRBJ2-1 TRBV6-2/TRBV6-3
CASSPPGSAYEQYF . TRBJ2-7 TRBV7-9
CATSRDSGIYNEQFF medium-sized TRBJ2-1 TRBV15
CASRGEREETGELFF . TRBJ2-2 TRBV7-9